This T cell receptor beta chain was profiled in a study of spatial heterogeneity in lung cancer. Whole-study context: Tumor-region TCR transcript counts correlated strongly with a T cell module score from matched bulk RNA-seq. Broader study findings: Tracking of tumor mutation counts was seen in expanded intratumoral alpha and beta TCR counts.

The CDR3 consists of 17 residues. Germline assignment: CDR1 SGHDN and CDR2 FVKESK. V dropped 5 bases and J dropped 7; count of bases not matched to a gene: 14. In the case of this clonotype: Its target is not known.

TCRdb re-called the 5' RACE reads with MiXCR, one entry per CDR3 protein. Of approximately 11,000 distinct CDR3 sequences listed, about 5.5% are singletons. The sample's time point: sample taken at primary tumor resection. Sequencing of whole RNA from tumor, nontumor lung or frozen PBMC involved no sorting. The receptor was isolated from a male donor with early-stage non-small cell lung cancer. This specimen consisted of lung tumor tissue, obtained at surgery. The chain combines TRBV14 with TRBJ2-5; TRBD2 agrees at 12 bases. CDR3 sequence: CASSEQGLAGRLRTQYF. CDR3 nucleotide sequence: TGTGCCAGCAGCGAACAGGGACTAGCGGGTCGCCTTAGGACCCAGTACTTC.